The 19 T cell receptor beta chains in this list originate from one sample, sequenced in a study of blood T cell repertoires in COVID-19. Clones were read by immunoSEQ multiplex PCR, and TCRdb kept only the in-frame ones, dropping some. The sample yields under 95,000 clones, approximately 90% seen once. The sequenced sample was peripheral blood. These receptors were collected from a man aged 60 to 69 with acute or convalescent COVID-19.

The V and J genes are TRBV5-1 and TRBJ1-1; 11 positions match TRBD1. Looked up from germline, CDR1 is SGHRS and CDR2 is YFSETQ. Losses at the gene ends were 0 bases for V and 6 bases for J; bases not matched to a gene: 13. The CDR3 totals 18 residues. This chain's CDR3 is CASSLEGQGGTRNSEAFF. The CDR3 region has the DNA TGCGCCAGCAGCTTGGAGGGACAGGGGGGGACCCGAAACTCTGAAGCTTTCTTT. Full variable domain (outside the CDR3, taken from reference TRBV5-1 and TRBJ1-1): KAGVTQTPRYLIKTRGQQVTLSCSPISGHRSVSWYQQTPGQGLQFLFEYFSETQRNKGNFPGRFSGRQFSNSRSEMNVSTLELGDSALYLCASSLEGQGGTRNSEAFFGQGTRLTVV.

This clone was seen once. J is TRBJ1-4 and V is TRBV4-3, with 8 bases that match TRBD1. The V gene's germline CDR1 is LGHNA and CDR2 YSLEER. The CDR3 runs to 15 residues. V shed 1 base and J 5 bases; nucleotides not matched to a gene: 3. The CDR3 DNA follows: TGCGCCAGCAGCCAAGTGGACAGGGCAAATGAAAAACTGTTTTTT. Translating it yields CASSQVDRANEKLFF.

This sequence joins TRBV7-2 and TRBJ1-4; D gene unclear. Germline assignment: CDR1 SGHTA and CDR2 FQGNSA. The V end was cut by 2 bases, the J end by 5 bases, with 9 bases between. The CDR3 consists of 14 residues. As DNA, the CDR3 is TGTGCCAGCAGCTTAAGAACAGAAAATGAAAAACTGTTTTTT. Translated: CASSLRTENEKLFF.

The chain carries TRBV6-2 or TRBV6-3 and TRBJ1-5; 9 nucleotides agree with TRBD1. J lost 6 bases, V lost 0 bases, and 12 bases had no gene match. This CDR3 is 18 amino acids long. Germline-derived CDR1 and CDR2 are MNHEY and SVGEGT. CDR3 DNA sequence: TGTGCCAGCAGTTACTCGATGCGCGGGACAGGGTCGTCTCAGCCCCAGCATTTT. Its translation is CASSYSMRGTGSSQPQHF.

The rearrangement joins TRBV15 to TRBJ2-7; perhaps TRBD1 as D (5 bases). With 1 base removed from V and 2 bases from J, the gap between germline ends came to 12 bases. Germline lookup yields CDR1 LNHNV and CDR2 YYDKDF (reference sequence). There are 15 residues in the CDR3. The CDR3 DNA is TGTGCCACCAGCAGAGGGGGCGCAGGCCCCTACGAGCAGTACTTC. Its translation is CATSRGGAGPYEQYF.

J is TRBJ1-2 and V is TRBV28, with 8 positions matching TRBD1. Looked up from germline, CDR1 is MDHEN and CDR2 is SYDVKM. The ends lost 4 bases at V and 7 bases at J; junction bases unmatched: 11. This CDR3 is 15 amino acids long. The CDR3 loop is CASSSTDRAQSGYTF. CDR3 bases: TGTGCCAGCAGTTCGACGGACAGGGCCCAAAGTGGCTACACCTTC.

This chain links TRBV6-2 or TRBV6-3 with TRBJ1-1; weak D call: TRBD1 (5 bases). The CDR3 contains 15 residues. The V and J ends lost 4 bases and 6 bases respectively, with 18 bases between them. Germline CDR1 reads MNHEY; CDR2 reads SVGEGT. CDR3 region: CASSSSQVNPPEAFF. The CDR3 DNA reads as TGTGCCAGCAGTTCCTCACAGGTAAACCCCCCTGAAGCTTTCTTT.

The chain uses TRBV4-2 and TRBJ1-2; 7 bases align to TRBD1. The CDR3 is made up of 15 amino acids. J gave up 4 bases and V 3 bases, and 8 bases lay outside the gene matches. Germline CDR1 and CDR2: LGHNA and YNFKEQ. Here the CDR3 DNA reads TGTGCCAGCAGCCAGGTTGGGACAGAGGCCTATGGCTACACCTTC. This codes for CASSQVGTEAYGYTF.

The chain has TRBV6-5 and TRBJ1-2; D may be TRBD1 (5 bases). Trimming took off 5 bases at V and 2 bases at J, with 12 bases between the two ends. The CDR3 sequence is 14 residues long. Germline CDR1 is MNHEY and CDR2 is SVGAGI. In DNA, the CDR3 is TGTGCCAGCAGTCAACGGACACCGAACTATGGCTACACCTTC. Amino acid sequence: CASSQRTPNYGYTF.

V gene TRBV5-1 combines with J gene TRBJ1-2, with D perhaps TRBD1 (5 bases). The V end lost 7 bases, the J end lost 4 bases, and 17 bases lay between the germline ends. Germline V gene data show CDR1 as SGHRS and CDR2 as YFSETQ. The CDR3 consists of 14 residues. The CDR3 sequence: CASGAFTGIYGYTF. The CDR3 DNA follows: TGCGCCAGCGGCGCGTTTACAGGAATCTATGGCTACACCTTC.

The chain has TRBV3-1 (or the pseudogene TRBV3-2) and TRBJ2-1; no definite D call. This CDR3 spans 16 amino acids. V was cut by 1 base and J by 0 bases, with 10 bases left in between. CDR1 and CDR2 (germline): LGHDT, YNNKEL (reference sequence). CDR3 bases: TGTGCCAGCAGCCAAGGGTCCTCGAGCTCCTACAATGAGCAGTTCTTC. Its protein product is CASSQGSSSSYNEQFF.

This chain links TRBV4-3 with TRBJ2-6; 7 bases map to TRBD1. The CDR3 contains 18 residues. Per the germline V gene, CDR1 is LGHNA and CDR2 is YSLEER. Trimming took 4 bases from V and 0 from J; bases not matched to a gene: 9. The CDR3 loop reads CASSPSTGAPSGANVLTF. The CDR3 DNA sequence: TGCGCCAGCAGCCCGAGTACAGGGGCCCCCTCTGGGGCCAACGTCCTGACTTTC.

This clone was observed a few times. This chain uses TRBV6-5 with TRBJ1-2; no definite D call. Germline V CDR1 and CDR2: MNHEY, SVGAGI. Trimming took 7 bases from V and 0 from J, leaving 15 bases between them. The CDR3 is 15 amino acids. CDR3 residues: CASTPRRTTNYGYTF. The CDR3 DNA reads TGTGCCAGCACCCCTAGGAGGACGACTAACTATGGCTACACCTTC.

The chain couples TRBV19 to TRBJ2-2; TRBD1 aligns across 10 bases. Looked up from germline, CDR1 is LNHDA and CDR2 is SQIVND (reference sequence). The CDR3 is 16 amino acids. Trimming cost V 6 bases and J 6 bases; bases outside gene matches: 10. CDR3 bases: TGTGCCAGTAGGGGACAGGGGTTCGGTTGGGCCGGGGAGCTGTTTTTT. As protein: CASRGQGFGWAGELFF. The variable domain in full, with the rest retrieved from reference TRBV19 and TRBJ2-2, is DGGITQSPKYLFRKEGQNVTLSCEQNLNHDAMYWYRQDPGQGLRLIYYSQIVNDFQKGDIAEGYSVSREKKESFPLTVTSAQKNPTAFYLCASRGQGFGWAGELFFGEGSRLTVL.

The V gene is TRBV6-1, the J gene TRBJ1-1; TRBD1 agrees at 7 bases. The CDR3 has 13 amino acids. V lost 0 bases to trimming and J lost 5 bases; unmatched junction nucleotides: 0. CDR1 and CDR2 (germline): MNHNS, SASEGT. This CDR3 reads CASSEARGTEAFF. In nucleotides, the CDR3 is TGTGCCAGCAGTGAAGCCAGGGGGACTGAAGCTTTCTTT.

This clone has a single count. The chain combines TRBV15 with TRBJ1-5; D remains unclear. CDR1 and CDR2 (germline): LNHNV, YYDKDF (reference sequence). This CDR3 contains 13 residues. Trimming took off 4 bases at V and 7 bases at J, with 11 bases between the two ends. The chain's CDR3 is CATSIEAGQPQHF. The CDR3 coding sequence is TGTGCCACCAGCATAGAGGCGGGACAGCCCCAGCATTTT.

The chain links TRBV10-3 to TRBJ1-2; tentatively, D is TRBD1 (5 bases). Germline-derived CDR1 and CDR2 are ENHRY and SYGVKD. V lost 0 bases to trimming and J lost 4 bases, with 9 bases between them. This CDR3 region has 14 residues. CDR3 nucleotide sequence: TGTGCCATCAGTGAGTCGACAGAGACCTATGGCTACACCTTC. Residues: CAISESTETYGYTF.

CDR3 protein: CSASDGRGGLDYGYTF. The DNA for the CDR3 is TGCAGTGCTAGTGACGGACGGGGGGGTTTGGACTATGGCTACACCTTC. V usage is TRBV20-1 and J usage is TRBJ1-2; tentative D call: TRBD1 (5 bases). The CDR3 covers 16 residues. CDR1 is DFQATT, CDR2 SNEGSKA, per germline (reference sequence). Trimming shortened V by 3 bases and J by 3 bases, and 20 bases separated the two germline ends.

The chain couples TRBV12-3 or TRBV12-4 to TRBJ2-7, with TRBD1 identical over 11 bases. The CDR3 runs 13 residues. J was trimmed by 3 bases and V by 7 bases; bases with no gene match: 2. The CDR3 loop reads CASTGTGGYEQYF. For the CDR3, the DNA is TGTGCCAGCACCGGGACAGGGGGCTACGAGCAGTACTTC.